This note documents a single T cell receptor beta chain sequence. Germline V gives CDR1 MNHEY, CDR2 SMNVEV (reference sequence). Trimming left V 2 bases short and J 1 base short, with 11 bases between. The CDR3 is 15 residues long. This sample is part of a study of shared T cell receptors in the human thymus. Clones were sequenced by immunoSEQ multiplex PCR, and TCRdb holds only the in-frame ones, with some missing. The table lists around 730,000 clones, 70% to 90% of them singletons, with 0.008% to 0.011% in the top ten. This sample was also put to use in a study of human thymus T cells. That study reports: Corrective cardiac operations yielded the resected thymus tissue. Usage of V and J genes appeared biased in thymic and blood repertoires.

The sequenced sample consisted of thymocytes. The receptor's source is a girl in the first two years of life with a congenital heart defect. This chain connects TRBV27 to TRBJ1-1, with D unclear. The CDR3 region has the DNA TGTGCCAGCAGTTTAAGACTCCGTGGGAACACTGAAGCTTTCTTT. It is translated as CASSLRLRGNTEAFF.